These T cell receptor beta chains were read from a single sample in a study of post-analysis software for immune sequencing data. TCRdb re-called the PCR reads with MiXCR, one entry per CDR3 protein. The sample includes about 620,000 distinct CDR3 sequences, roughly 40% of them seen just once. The source material was blood. The origin of the receptors is a girl aged 5-17 years with multiple sclerosis. CDR3s include the opening cysteine and the closing phenylalanine or tryptophan. The D gene is left open where the match is weak. Some rows have no size entry. The others give once, few or many, or a class for an expanded clone.

V gene	clone size	D gene	J gene	CDR3 protein	CDR3 DNA
TRBV2	once	.	TRBJ2-2	CASSGLERGGELFF	TGTGCCAGCAGTGGCCTCGAGAGAGGCGGGGAGCTGTTTTTT
TRBV4-1	.	.	TRBJ2-7	CASSQVSLDGNEQYF	TGCGCCAGCAGCCAAGTATCACTGGACGGGAACGAGCAGTACTTC
TRBV5-1	few	.	TRBJ2-7	CASSPRQANYEQYF	TGCGCCAGCAGCCCCCGACAGGCGAACTACGAGCAGTACTTC
TRBV5-1	.	TRBD1	TRBJ2-7	CASSLGRQGVGEQYF	TGCGCCAGCAGCTTGGGAAGACAGGGAGTAGGCGAGCAGTACTTC
TRBV5-1	few	TRBD1	TRBJ1-2	CASSPGLQGAPGYTF	TGCGCCAGCAGCCCCGGCTTACAGGGGGCGCCAGGCTACACCTTC
TRBV14	.	TRBD2	TRBJ2-1	CASSHRTRNNEQFF	TGTGCCAGCAGCCATAGGACTAGGAACAATGAGCAGTTCTTC
TRBV30	once	.	TRBJ1-2	CAWSVLVNYGYTF	TGTGCCTGGAGTGTACTAGTGAACTATGGCTACACCTTC
TRBV7-2	.	TRBD2	TRBJ2-7	CASSLPGLAGGYEQYF	TGTGCCAGCAGCTTACCAGGACTAGCGGGAGGGTACGAGCAGTACTTC
TRBV4-2	.	.	TRBJ2-6	CASSPMASRLSGANVLTF	TGTGCCAGCAGCCCTATGGCAAGCAGGCTCTCTGGGGCCAACGTCCTGACTTTC
TRBV5-1	few	.	TRBJ2-5	CASSYKFQETQYF	TGCGCCAGCAGTTACAAGTTTCAAGAGACCCAGTACTTC
TRBV6-5	.	.	TRBJ2-5	CASSRGVAETQYF	TGTGCCAGCAGCCGGGGTGTGGCGGAGACCCAGTACTTC
TRBV7-9	few	.	TRBJ2-5	CASSSTQETQYF	TGTGCCAGCAGCTCCACGCAAGAGACCCAGTACTTC
TRBV5-1	.	.	TRBJ2-6	CASSLSPRQDPPSGANVLTF	TGCGCCAGCAGCTTGAGTCCCCGCCAGGACCCGCCCTCTGGGGCCAACGTCCTGACTTTC
TRBV2	.	TRBD1	TRBJ1-1	CASTLTGTEAFF	TGTGCCAGCACCCTGACAGGGACAGAAGCTTTCTTT
TRBV25-1	few	.	TRBJ1-1	CASRFTGSEAFF	TGTGCCAGCCGGTTCACAGGATCCGAAGCTTTCTTT
TRBV3-1	few	TRBD2	TRBJ2-7	CASSQAPGLAGGQYF	TGTGCCAGCAGCCAAGCCCCGGGACTAGCGGGGGGGCAGTACTTC
TRBV7-2	.	.	TRBJ2-7	CASSLDRTLSYEQYF	TGTGCCAGCAGCTTAGACAGGACGCTGTCCTACGAGCAGTACTTC
TRBV12-3/TRBV12-4	few	.	TRBJ2-7	CASSLRNRVTVEQYF	TGTGCCAGCAGTTTAAGAAACAGGGTCACGGTCGAGCAGTACTTC